Following are 10 T cell receptor beta chains from one sample sequenced in a study of regulatory T cells in long-lasting Graves disease. Arm-PCR of CDR3 regions with iRepertoire HTBI primers generated TCR beta libraries. TCRdb re-called the multiplex PCR reads through MiXCR, storing one row per CDR3 protein. The data show approximately 290,000 distinct CDR3 sequences, 20% to 25% seen once. Sample time point: persistent/refractory GD, antithyroid drugs over 5 years with positive TRAb. The TCR library used RNA extracted from PBMCs. The sequenced sample was peripheral blood mononuclear cells (PBMCs), obtained when the disease was refractory, from a patient treated with antithyroid drugs. The origin of the receptors is a female donor with Graves disease.

This clonotype was recorded many times. One junction end disagrees with the germline gene, perhaps due to a read error. V and J are TRBV29-1 and TRBJ2-7; D tentatively reads TRBD1 or TRBD2 (6 bases each). The germline CDR1 and CDR2 sequences are SQVTM and ANQGSEA. The CDR3 runs 12 residues. CDR3 protein: CSVEEGGYEQYF. The CDR3, as DNA: TGCAGCGTCGAAGAAGGGGGGTACGAGCAGTACTTC.

This clonotype was detected ten times or more. The V call is TRBV12-3 or TRBV12-4, the J call TRBJ2-3, with 14 bases identical to TRBD2. V dropped 2 bases and J dropped 1; count of bases not matched to a gene: 11. CDR3 length: 20 amino acids. CDR3 in amino acids: CASSLFHGTSGSSGTDTQYF. The CDR3 DNA is TGTGCCAGCAGTTTATTCCACGGGACTAGCGGGAGTTCTGGCACAGATACGCAGTATTTT.

A remark on this clonotype: A clone one base away is much larger, so this may be a read error. The J gene is TRBJ1-1, the V gene TRBV6-5, with D unclear. The CDR3 is made up of 13 amino acids. CDR1 MNHEY and CDR2 SVGAGI come from the germline V gene. CDR3 sequence: CASSYNSNTGAFF. For the CDR3, the DNA is TGTGCCAGCAGTTACAACTCCAACACTGGAGCTTTCTTT.

This sequence joins TRBV4-2 and TRBJ1-6; tentative D call: TRBD1 (5 bases). CDR1 and CDR2 from the germline V gene are LGHNA and YNFKEQ. The germline V and J ends were trimmed by 6 bases and 10 bases, with 16 bases remaining between them. This CDR3 region has 14 residues. The CDR3 nucleotides are TGTGCCAGCAGTGAAGAGGGGATGCGGTCACCCCTCCACTTT. Its protein product is CASSEEGMRSPLHF.

Comments on this clonotype: A junction end diverges from the germline sequence, so it may reflect a read error. CDR3 sequence (DNA): TGTGCCAGCAGGATAGCGGGAGCCTACGAGCGGTACTTC. It specifies CASRIAGAYERYF. The rearrangement uses TRBV6-1 and TRBJ2-7, with 9 bases lining up with TRBD2. CDR1 is MNHNS and CDR2 is SASEGT in the germline V gene. The CDR3 has 13 residues.

In its sample, this clonotype was seen a few times. The genes are TRBV19 and TRBJ1-2; D gene ambiguous. This CDR3 spans 12 amino acids. The V and J ends lost 10 bases and 1 base respectively, with 10 bases between them. Germline values: CDR1 LNHDA, CDR2 SQIVND (reference sequence). The CDR3 region has the DNA TGTGCCACAGCTCCGGGTAACTATGGCTACACCTTC. Its translation: CATAPGNYGYTF.

The J gene is TRBJ2-7, the V gene TRBV5-1; TRBD1 might be the D (5 bases). V was clipped by 2 bases and J by 6 bases, with 15 bases between them. The CDR3 contains 14 residues. Per the germline V gene, CDR1 is SGHRS and CDR2 is YFSETQ. The CDR3 loop reads CASSLSRDHIEQYF. The CDR3 nucleotides are TGCGCCAGCAGCTTAAGCAGGGATCACATCGAGCAGTACTTC.

This clonotype turned up a few times. The chain couples TRBV28 to TRBJ1-6; no reliable D call. The CDR3 sequence is 17 residues long. The ends were cut back, 5 bases at V and 0 bases at J, with 14 bases in the middle. The germline CDR1 and CDR2 sequences are MDHEN and SYDVKM. The CDR3 region is CASSTRWRSSYNSPLHF. The CDR3 DNA sequence: TGTGCCAGCAGTACCAGGTGGAGGAGCTCCTATAATTCACCCCTCCACTTT.

The chain has TRBV20-1 and TRBJ2-3, with 8 bases fitting TRBD1. CDR1 DFQATT and CDR2 SNEGSKA come from the germline V gene (reference sequence). This CDR3 is built from 16 residues. V trimming: 3 bases; J trimming: 0 bases; junction bases outside the gene matches: 8. CDR3 DNA: TGCAGTGCTAGTCTCGCCGGGACAGGCAGCACAGATACGCAGTATTTT. Translated, it gives CSASLAGTGSTDTQYF.

This clonotype came up many times. The chain uses TRBV7-9 and TRBJ2-7; a weak D match, TRBD2 (5 bases). The germline gives CDR1 SEHNR, CDR2 FQNEAQ (reference sequence). Trimming took off 2 bases at V and 2 bases at J, with 10 bases between the two ends. CDR3 size: 14 residues. CDR3 DNA sequence: TGTGCCAGCAGCTTACTAGCTCCCCCCTACGAGCAGTACTTC. Its translation is CASSLLAPPYEQYF.